The clone carrying this T cell receptor (beta chain) appeared many times. The CDR3 regions of TCR beta were amplified from RNA transcripts. The TCR CDR3 first-round RT-PCR relied on the HTBI primer set. Each CDR3 protein is one row after TCRdb ran MiXCR on the multiplex PCR reads. The sample has hundreds of thousands of distinct CDR3 sequences, approximately 23% seen once; the top ten hold 49%. Inclusion characteristics of ophthalmopathy patients comprised a Clinical Activity Score of at least 3, a NOSPECS grade of at least 4, and duration under 3 months. PBMCs came from 8.5 to 10 ml fresh peripheral blood. The sample is drawn from a study of T cells in Graves' hyperthyroidism and ophthalmopathy. This receptor was taken from a woman in her 70s with Graves' ophthalmopathy. The sequenced material came from blood.

CDR3 in DNA: TGTGCCAGCAGTGACGTGACAGGGTTGAATGAGCAGTTCTTC. This translates into CASSDVTGLNEQFF. The chain couples TRBV28 to TRBJ2-1; 7 positions match TRBD1. V shed 5 bases, J shed 7 bases, and the junction held 8 bases outside the gene matches. This CDR3 region has 14 residues. CDR1 is MDHEN, CDR2 SYDVKM, per germline.